The 6 T cell receptor beta chains reported below all come from one sample, sequenced in a study of response to subunit inactivated influenza vaccine (dated by TCRdb to 2016 to 2018). Libraries came from RT-PCR. The sequencer listed for this sample is Illumina HiSeq 2500. TCRdb trimmed public reads at Q25 via fastp, called clones via MiXCR and kept in-frame beta chains. Identical CDR3 proteins give one entry, which carries the most common genes and DNA. In all, the sample holds 630,000 or so distinct CDR3 sequences, and less than 20% of those were seen once. Roughly 10% of the sample rests with the top ten. The material sequenced was PBMCs from blood, taken roughly 12 days after vaccination. The receptors shown here come from a man aged 45-65 years who received an inactivated influenza vaccine. Donor details come from another sample of the same person, matched by shared clones.

The chain carries TRBV6-2 or TRBV6-3 and TRBJ2-1; D possibly matches TRBD1 or TRBD2 (5 bases each). V was pared by 8 bases and J by 2 bases, with 10 bases between. The CDR3 contains 13 residues. The germline gives CDR1 MNHEY, CDR2 SVGEGT. The CDR3 region is CASGRGAYNEQFF. The CDR3 nucleotides read TGTGCCAGCGGTCGAGGGGCCTACAATGAGCAGTTCTTC.

V and J are TRBV7-2 and TRBJ2-1; D possibly corresponds to TRBD2 (5 bases). Trimming took 2 bases from V and 9 from J, leaving 14 bases between them. The germline V gene encodes CDR1 SGHTA and CDR2 FQGNSA. There are 14 residues in the CDR3. The CDR3 reads CASSLKRLEGEQFF. CDR3 nucleotides: TGTGCCAGCAGCTTAAAGCGGCTAGAAGGTGAGCAGTTCTTC. Drawing the rest from reference TRBV7-2 and TRBJ2-1, the complete variable domain is GAGVSQSPSNKVTEKGKDVELRCDPISGHTALYWYRQSLGQGLEFLIYFQGNSAPDKSGLPSDRFSAERTGGSVSTLTIQRTQQEDSAVYLCASSLKRLEGEQFFGPGTRLTVL.

This clonotype came up many times. The chain uses TRBV4-1 and TRBJ2-1; 13 bases match TRBD2. The CDR3 has 21 residues. CDR1 is MGHRA and CDR2 is YSYEKL in the germline V gene. V shed 2 bases, J shed 1 base, and the junction held 14 bases outside the gene matches. CDR3 DNA: TGCGCCAGCAGCCAAACAGGGCTGGGACTAGCGGGGAAGGGTTCCTACAATGAGCAGTTCTTC. It yields the protein CASSQTGLGLAGKGSYNEQFF.

The chain employs TRBV28 and TRBJ2-5; 8 bases line up with TRBD2. J lost 2 bases, V lost 5 bases, and 10 bases had no gene match. The CDR3 is 16 amino acids. Germline V gives CDR1 MDHEN, CDR2 SYDVKM. The CDR3 nucleotides read TGTGCCAGCAGTCCCCACCATAGCGGGACACAAGAGACCCAGTACTTC. Residues: CASSPHHSGTQETQYF.

This clonotype has more than one count but fewer than ten. The chain couples TRBV28 to TRBJ1-3; no clear D. Trimming pared 3 bases from V and 5 bases from J, leaving 2 bases between. The CDR3 has 11 amino acids. Germline CDR1 is MDHEN and CDR2 is SYDVKM. In DNA form, the CDR3 reads TGTGCCAGCAGTTTTCGAAACACCATATATTTT. As protein: CASSFRNTIYF.

This clonotype was recorded many times. This CDR3 reads CSVEDWNRGGPGELFF. CDR3 nucleotides: TGCAGCGTTGAAGATTGGAACAGGGGGGGCCCCGGGGAGCTGTTTTTT. The V and J genes are TRBV29-1 and TRBJ2-2; the D gene is possibly TRBD1 (8 bases). The V gene's germline CDR1 is SQVTM and CDR2 ANQGSEA. V was cut by 0 bases and J by 6 bases, with 17 bases left in between. The CDR3 is 16 residues long.